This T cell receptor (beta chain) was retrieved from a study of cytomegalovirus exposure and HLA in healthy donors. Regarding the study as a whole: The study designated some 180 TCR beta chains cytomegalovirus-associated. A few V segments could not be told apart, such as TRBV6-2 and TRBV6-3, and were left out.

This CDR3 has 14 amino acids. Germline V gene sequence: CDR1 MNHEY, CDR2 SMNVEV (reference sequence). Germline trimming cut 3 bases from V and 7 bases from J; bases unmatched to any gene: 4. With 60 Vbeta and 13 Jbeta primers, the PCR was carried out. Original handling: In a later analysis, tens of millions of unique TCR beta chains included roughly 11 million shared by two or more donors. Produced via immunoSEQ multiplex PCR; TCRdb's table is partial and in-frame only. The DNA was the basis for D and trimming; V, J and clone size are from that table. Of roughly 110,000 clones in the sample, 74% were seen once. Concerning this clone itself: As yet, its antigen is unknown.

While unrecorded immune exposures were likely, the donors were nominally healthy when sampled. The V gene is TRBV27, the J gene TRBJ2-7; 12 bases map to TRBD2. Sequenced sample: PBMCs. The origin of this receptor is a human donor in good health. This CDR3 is CASSFGLAGGEQYF. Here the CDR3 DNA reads TGTGCCAGCAGTTTCGGCCTAGCGGGAGGGGAGCAGTACTTC.